This passage covers 22 T cell receptor beta chains from one sample sequenced in a study of cytomegalovirus exposure and HLA in healthy donors. The PCR ran on 60 Vbeta and 13 Jbeta primers. The protocol was immunoSEQ multiplex PCR, while the TCRdb copy is restricted to in-frame clones and leaves out a portion. Of 200,000 to 250,000 clones listed, 70% to 80% are singletons. Sample: PBMCs. Receptor source: a girl aged 2-15 years in good health and CMV-seronegative.

The gene calls are TRBV13 and TRBJ2-7; D is ambiguous. V lost 1 base and J lost 3, with 19 bases in between. CDR3 length: 17 residues. The germline V gene has CDR1 PRHDT and CDR2 FYEKMQ (reference sequence). The CDR3 region is CASSLAKTSTRSYEQYF. The CDR3 region has the DNA TGTGCCAGCAGCTTAGCGAAGACTTCCACACGGAGCTACGAGCAGTACTTC. Looking up the rest from reference TRBV13 and TRBJ2-7 gives the full variable domain: AAGVIQSPRHLIKEKRETATLKCYPIPRHDTVYWYQQGPGQDPQFLISFYEKMQSDKGSIPDRFSAQQFSDYHSELNMSSLELGDSALYFCASSLAKTSTRSYEQYFGPGTRLTVT.

The chain recombines TRBV14 with TRBJ2-5; 8 bases are shared with TRBD2. In germline, CDR1 is SGHDN, CDR2 FVKESK. The CDR3 covers 16 residues. V gave up 4 bases and J gave up 2 bases; unmatched junction bases: 9. CDR3 coding DNA: TGTGCCAGCAGCCCTATAAGCGGGAGAAAACAAGAGACCCAGTACTTC. Translation: CASSPISGRKQETQYF. Complete variable domain (other parts from reference TRBV14 and TRBJ2-5): EAGVTQFPSHSVIEKGQTVTLRCDPISGHDNLYWYRRVMGKEIKFLLHFVKESKQDESGMPNNRFLAERTGGTYSTLKVQPAELEDSGVYFCASSPISGRKQETQYFGPGTRLLVL.

V and J are TRBV9 and TRBJ2-7; 7 nucleotides agree with TRBD2. The CDR3 is 17 amino acids. Germline V gene data show CDR1 as SGDLS and CDR2 as YYNGEE. V lost 0 bases and J lost 1; bases outside the gene matches: 10. CDR3: CASSVGAGTTKSYEQYF. The CDR3 bases are TGTGCCAGCAGCGTAGGAGCTGGGACTACCAAGTCCTACGAGCAGTACTTC.

The V and J genes are TRBV7-2 and TRBJ2-1; 10 bases map to TRBD2. The CDR3 totals 15 residues. The V gene end was trimmed by 2 bases and the J gene end by 8 bases; junction bases not matched to a gene: 6. The germline CDR1 and CDR2 sequences are SGHTA and FQGNSA. CDR3: CASSLNRLAGHEQFF. CDR3 DNA: TGTGCCAGCAGCTTAAACCGACTAGCGGGCCATGAGCAGTTCTTC.

This rearrangement joins TRBV9 to TRBJ2-1; the match to TRBD1 covers 9 bases. CDR1 and CDR2 from the germline V gene are SGDLS and YYNGEE. The V segment lost 3 bases and the J segment 2 bases; nucleotides outside the gene matches: 9. The CDR3 contains 17 residues. This chain's CDR3 is CASSAPPGTGTYNEQFF. The CDR3 region has the DNA TGTGCCAGCAGCGCCCCCCCAGGGACAGGGACCTACAATGAGCAGTTCTTC.

V usage is TRBV5-1 and J usage is TRBJ2-7; 8 bases agree with TRBD2. In germline, CDR1 is SGHRS, CDR2 YFSETQ. V was pared by 4 bases and J by 2 bases, with 5 bases of the junction left unmatched. CDR3 length: 14 residues. The CDR3 here is CASSQSGRTYEQYF. CDR3 DNA sequence: TGCGCCAGCAGCCAGAGCGGGAGAACCTACGAGCAGTACTTC.

There are a few counts of this clone. The CDR3 DNA reads as TGTGCCAGCAGCTTATCCAGCCCGGGACTAGCGGGAGACTGGCGCTACGAGCAGTACTTC. Protein sequence: CASSLSSPGLAGDWRYEQYF. The rearrangement uses TRBV13 and TRBJ2-7, with 14 bases aligning to TRBD2. V lost 2 bases, J lost 3 bases, and 15 bases stayed unmatched. In germline, CDR1 is PRHDT, CDR2 FYEKMQ (reference sequence). The CDR3 length is 20 residues.

In this sample, this clone turned up a few times. For the CDR3, the DNA is TGTGCCGCCGACAGTACTAGCACAGATACGCAGTATTTT. The encoded protein is CAADSTSTDTQYF. The V gene is TRBV10-3, the J gene TRBJ2-3; tentative D call: TRBD1 (5 bases). The CDR3 runs 13 residues. V was shortened by 11 bases and J by 0 bases, with 12 bases between the two germline ends. The germline V gene encodes CDR1 ENHRY and CDR2 SYGVKD.

The chain uses TRBV7-9 and TRBJ1-2; D is perhaps TRBD1 (6 bases). The germline CDR1 and CDR2 sequences are SEHNR and FQNEAQ (reference sequence). Between the trimmed V and J ends, which lost 0 bases and 11 bases, there was a span of 19 bases. CDR3 length: 15 amino acids. The CDR3 DNA follows: TGTGCCAGCAGCTTAGCCGGGGGGCAGGGACGAGATTACACCTTC. Protein product: CASSLAGGQGRDYTF.

This sequence joins TRBV21-1 and TRBJ2-1; the D segment call TRBD1 is taken from the table without a DNA check. TRBV21-1 is termed a pseudogene. The CDR3 covers 11 residues. The CDR3 DNA reads TGTGCCAGCATGGGCGACAATGAGCAGTTCTTC. It codes for CASMGDNEQFF.

J is TRBJ1-1 and V is TRBV7-9; TRBD1 is a possible D gene (6 bases). The CDR3 is 14 residues long. Trimming stripped 5 bases from V and 0 bases from J, with 10 bases between. In germline, CDR1 is SEHNR, CDR2 FQNEAQ (reference sequence). The CDR3: CASSPRGLNTEAFF. The CDR3 nucleotides read TGTGCCAGCAGCCCGCGGGGGCTGAACACTGAAGCTTTCTTT.

The gene calls are TRBV4-1 and TRBJ2-7; D might be TRBD1 (5 bases). CDR1 is MGHRA, CDR2 YSYEKL, per germline. The CDR3 contains 15 residues. V gave up 1 base and J gave up 0 bases, with 10 bases separating them. This CDR3 is CASSQGQGPSYEQYF. The CDR3 bases are TGCGCCAGCAGCCAAGGTCAGGGTCCCTCCTACGAGCAGTACTTC.

V is TRBV4-1 and J is TRBJ1-1, with D uncertain. V gave up 6 bases and J gave up 5 bases, with 13 bases separating them. The germline gives CDR1 MGHRA, CDR2 YSYEKL. The CDR3 is 13 amino acids. CDR3 sequence: CASSPAGRTEAFF. For the CDR3, the DNA is TGCGCCAGCAGTCCCGCTGGGAGGACTGAAGCTTTCTTT.

This CDR3 is CASSAQGDYGYTF. CDR3 DNA: TGCGCCAGCAGTGCACAGGGTGACTATGGCTACACCTTC. The rearrangement links TRBV10-2 to TRBJ1-2, with D maybe TRBD1 (6 bases). Per germline, CDR1 WSHSY and CDR2 SAAADI. The length of the CDR3 is 13 residues. Trimming took 4 bases from V and 3 from J, leaving 9 bases between them.

This chain connects TRBV5-1 to TRBJ2-1; the match to TRBD2 covers 13 bases. Looked up from germline, CDR1 is SGHRS and CDR2 is YFSETQ. The trim removed 0 bases at V and 6 bases at J, leaving 9 bases unmatched. CDR3 length: 18 amino acids. The CDR3 sequence is CASSLGTSGRRVRNEQFF. CDR3 DNA sequence: TGCGCCAGCAGCTTGGGGACTAGCGGGAGAAGGGTGCGCAATGAGCAGTTCTTC.

The CDR3 nucleotides read TGCAGCGTTGTTTCAGGGACAGGGGGTTTATCGTTTGGCTACACCTTC. Encoded protein: CSVVSGTGGLSFGYTF. V and J are TRBV29-1 and TRBJ1-2; 11 bases are a match to TRBD1. The length of the CDR3 is 16 residues. From germline, CDR1 is SQVTM and CDR2 ANQGSEA. V was pared by 4 bases and J by 7 bases, with 14 bases of the junction left unmatched.

The chain joins TRBV14 to TRBJ1-1, with 8 bases fitting TRBD1. V shed 4 bases and J 3 bases; nucleotides not matched to a gene: 13. The germline gives CDR1 SGHDN, CDR2 FVKESK. The CDR3 length is 17 residues. CDR3 sequence reads: CASSPLGQGAKDTEAFF. CDR3 DNA sequence: TGTGCCAGCAGCCCCTTGGGGCAGGGGGCGAAGGACACTGAAGCTTTCTTT.

DNA for the CDR3: TGTGCCAGTCAGCGCGGGGGTTCGGGTCAGCCCCAGCATTTT. Its translation is CASQRGGSGQPQHF. The chain links TRBV19 to TRBJ1-5; TRBD1 might be the D (5 bases). CDR1 is LNHDA and CDR2 is SQIVND in the germline V gene (reference sequence). Trimming removed 8 bases at V and 6 bases at J, with 17 bases between. This CDR3 is built from 14 residues. Looking up the rest from reference TRBV19 and TRBJ1-5 gives the full variable domain: DGGITQSPKYLFRKEGQNVTLSCEQNLNHDAMYWYRQDPGQGLRLIYYSQIVNDFQKGDIAEGYSVSREKKESFPLTVTSAQKNPTAFYLCASQRGGSGQPQHFGDGTRLSIL.

This clone was found a few times. The genes are TRBV7-9 and TRBJ2-7, with TRBD1 matching 7 bases. The junction had 6 bases not matched to a gene; V was cut back by 5 bases and J by 5 bases. CDR1 and CDR2 from the germline V gene are SEHNR and FQNEAQ (reference sequence). This CDR3 spans 13 amino acids. The CDR3 DNA sequence: TGTGCCAGCAGCCACGACAGGGCCCACGAGCAGTACTTC. This encodes CASSHDRAHEQYF.

V usage is TRBV27 and J usage is TRBJ1-4; D gene unclear. The V and J ends lost 3 bases and 10 bases respectively, with 12 bases between them. Germline V lookup: CDR1 MNHEY, CDR2 SMNVEV (reference sequence). The CDR3 consists of 13 residues. The CDR3 reads CASSLDFGRKLFF. CDR3 sequence (DNA): TGTGCCAGCAGTTTGGACTTTGGGCGAAAACTGTTTTTT.

The V gene is TRBV2, the J gene TRBJ1-5; 10 nucleotides match TRBD1. The junction had 2 bases not matched to a gene; V was cut back by 6 bases and J by 0 bases. Germline V gene lookup returns CDR1 SNHLY and CDR2 FYNNEI. The CDR3 is 15 residues long. The CDR3, as DNA: TGTGCCAGCAGGCGGGACAGGGGTAGCAATCAGCCCCAGCATTTT. Its translation is CASRRDRGSNQPQHF.

The chain employs TRBV9 and TRBJ2-7, with D possibly TRBD1 on 7 matching bases. Germline CDR1 reads SGDLS; CDR2 reads YYNGEE. V was shortened by 0 bases and J by 3 bases, with 13 bases between the two germline ends. The CDR3 is 15 residues long. The CDR3 DNA follows: TGTGCCAGCAGCGTAGACGGAGGGGGCATCTACGAGCAGTACTTC. Its protein product is CASSVDGGGIYEQYF.